This TCR beta chain appears in the sequencing data of a study of cytomegalovirus exposure and HLA in healthy donors. The PCR ran on 60 Vbeta and 13 Jbeta primers. Profiled with immunoSEQ multiplex PCR; TCRdb holds only in-frame clones, not every one. The repertoire holds approximately 130,000 clones, with roughly four fifths as singletons. The material sequenced was PBMCs. The receptor was derived from a girl aged 2-9 years in good health and CMV-seronegative.

This CDR3 is CASSVGGGGVPYNEQFF. The CDR3, as DNA: TGTGCCAGCAGCGTAGGGGGCGGGGGGGTCCCCTACAATGAGCAGTTCTTC. V usage is TRBV9 and J usage is TRBJ2-1; 9 positions agree with TRBD2. Germline V gene data show CDR1 as SGDLS and CDR2 as YYNGEE. V shed 0 bases and J 2 bases; nucleotides not matched to a gene: 6. The CDR3 extends over 17 amino acids.